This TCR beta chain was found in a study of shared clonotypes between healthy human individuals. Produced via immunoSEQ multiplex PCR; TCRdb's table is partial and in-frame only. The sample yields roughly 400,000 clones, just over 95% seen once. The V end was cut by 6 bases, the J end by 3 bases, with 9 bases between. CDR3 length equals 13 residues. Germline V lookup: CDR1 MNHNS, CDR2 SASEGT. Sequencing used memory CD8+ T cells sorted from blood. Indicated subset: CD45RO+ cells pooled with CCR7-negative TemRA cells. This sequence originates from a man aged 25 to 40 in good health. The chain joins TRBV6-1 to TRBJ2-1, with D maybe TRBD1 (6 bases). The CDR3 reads CASRDSNYNEQFF. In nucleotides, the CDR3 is TGTGCCAGCAGGGACAGCAACTACAATGAGCAGTTCTTC.